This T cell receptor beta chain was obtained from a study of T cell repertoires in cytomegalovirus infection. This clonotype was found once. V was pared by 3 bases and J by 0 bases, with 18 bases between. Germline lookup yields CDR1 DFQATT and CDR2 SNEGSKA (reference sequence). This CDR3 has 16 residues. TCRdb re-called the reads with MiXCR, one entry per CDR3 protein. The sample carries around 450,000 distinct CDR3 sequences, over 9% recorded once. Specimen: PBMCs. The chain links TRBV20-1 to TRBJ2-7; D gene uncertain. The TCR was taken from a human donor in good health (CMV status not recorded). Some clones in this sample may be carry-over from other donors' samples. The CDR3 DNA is TGCAGTGCTAGGTCCCCAGGAGCAGATAGCTCCTACGAGCAGTACTTC. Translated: CSARSPGADSSYEQYF.